Each of the 18 T cell receptor beta chains below was sequenced from the same sample in a study of blood T cell repertoires in COVID-19. Profiling relied on immunoSEQ multiplex PCR, and the TCRdb table lists in-frame clones only, not all of them. The repertoire holds approximately 240,000 clones, with approximately 80% as singletons. The material sequenced was peripheral blood. These receptors originate from a woman aged 40 to 50 with active or convalescent COVID-19.

The chain carries TRBV4-1 and TRBJ2-5, with 11 bases that match TRBD2. The junction had 12 bases not matched to a gene; V was cut back by 0 bases and J by 6 bases. The CDR3 has 18 amino acids. Per the germline V gene, CDR1 is MGHRA and CDR2 is YSYEKL. CDR3 protein: CASSQETSGGIKRKTQYF. In DNA form, the CDR3 reads TGCGCCAGCAGCCAAGAAACTAGCGGGGGAATTAAGAGAAAGACCCAGTACTTC.

The genes are TRBV7-3 and TRBJ1-5; no reliable D call. Trimming took off 5 bases at V and 0 bases at J, with 5 bases between the two ends. The CDR3 is 13 residues long. Germline V gene sequence: CDR1 SGHTA, CDR2 FQGTGA. The DNA of the CDR3 is TGTGCCAGCAGCCTAGATAGCAATCAGCCCCAGCATTTT. This codes for CASSLDSNQPQHF. Supplemented by reference TRBV7-3 and TRBJ1-5, the full variable domain reads GAGVSQTPSNKVTEKGKYVELRCDPISGHTALYWYRQSLGQGPEFLIYFQGTGAADDSGLPNDRFFAVRPEGSVSTLKIQRTERGDSAVYLCASSLDSNQPQHFGDGTRLSIL.

The chain carries TRBV27 and TRBJ1-2, with D unclear. In germline, CDR1 is MNHEY, CDR2 SMNVEV (reference sequence). CDR3 length: 15 residues. V lost 3 bases and J 8 bases, leaving 19 bases between the germline ends. CDR3 bases: TGTGCCAGCAGTTTCGTGGTCAACAGAGTGGCGGGCTACACCTTC. Residues: CASSFVVNRVAGYTF.

This chain connects TRBV30 to TRBJ2-1; possibly TRBD1 for D (6 bases). Germline CDR1 and CDR2: GTSNPN and SVGIG (reference sequence). Trimming removed 4 bases at V and 14 bases at J, with 27 bases between. CDR3 length: 15 residues. CDR3 sequence (DNA): TGTGCCTGGAAGGGGGATCGGGACGGCGGTAAGGGGGAGTTCTTC. It is translated as CAWKGDRDGGKGEFF.

The chain couples TRBV19 to TRBJ2-2; D is possibly TRBD1 (5 bases). There are 14 residues in the CDR3. Germline CDR1 and CDR2: LNHDA and SQIVND (reference sequence). V gave up 5 bases and J gave up 4 bases, with 11 bases separating them. The CDR3 here is CASSVQGSTGELFF. CDR3 in DNA: TGTGCCAGTAGTGTTCAGGGAAGCACCGGGGAGCTGTTTTTT.

The chain uses TRBV3-1 (or the pseudogene TRBV3-2) and TRBJ1-6; 8 bases match TRBD1. The CDR3 loop spans 16 amino acids. Germline V CDR1 and CDR2: LGHDT, YNNKEL (reference sequence). With 0 bases clipped from V and 10 bases from J, the junction kept 8 bases outside the gene matches. The CDR3 spells CASSQELDRAISPLHF. The CDR3 coding sequence is TGTGCCAGCAGCCAAGAATTGGACAGGGCCATCTCACCCCTCCACTTT.

There are many counts of this clone. This sequence joins TRBV5-4 and TRBJ2-5, with TRBD2 as a possible D gene (6 bases). The V end was cut by 4 bases, the J end by 3 bases, with 16 bases between. The CDR3 is made up of 15 amino acids. Germline values: CDR1 SGHNT, CDR2 YYREEE (reference sequence). The CDR3 bases are TGTGCCAGCAGCCTGCTAGGGACTTATAAAGAGACCCAGTACTTC. As protein: CASSLLGTYKETQYF.

Comment on this clone: One end of the junction does not line up with germline, which may come from a read error. The gene calls are TRBV30 and TRBJ2-7; no firm D call. CDR3 length: 10 residues. From germline, CDR1 is GTSNPN and CDR2 SVGIG (reference sequence). CDR3 region: CAWSVPPVNF. As DNA, the CDR3 is TGTGCCTGGAGTGTTCCGCCGGTTAACTTC. Full variable domain (missing parts from reference TRBV30 and TRBJ2-7): SQTIHQWPATLVQPVGSPLSLECTVEGTSNPNLYWYRQAAGRGLQLLFYSVGIGQISSEVPQNLSASRPQDRQFILSSKKLLLSDSGFYLCAWSVPPVNFGPGTRLTVT.

CDR3 coding DNA: TGTGCCAGTAGTATAGATGGTATAGTAGTACAGCCCCAGCATTTT. This sequence encodes CASSIDGIVVQPQHF. The V and J genes are TRBV19 and TRBJ1-5; D remains ambiguous. The CDR3 has 15 amino acids. Trimming stripped 0 bases from V and 7 bases from J, with 13 bases between. Germline values: CDR1 LNHDA, CDR2 SQIVND (reference sequence). Using reference TRBV19 and TRBJ1-5 for the parts outside the CDR3, the full variable domain is DGGITQSPKYLFRKEGQNVTLSCEQNLNHDAMYWYRQDPGQGLRLIYYSQIVNDFQKGDIAEGYSVSREKKESFPLTVTSAQKNPTAFYLCASSIDGIVVQPQHFGDGTRLSIL.

The chain couples TRBV6-6 to TRBJ1-3; D remains ambiguous. Trimming cost V 6 bases and J 4 bases, with 10 bases left between them. The V gene's germline CDR1 is MNHNY and CDR2 SVGAGI (reference sequence). This CDR3 is 13 amino acids long. CDR3 loop: CASSSANGNTIYF. The CDR3 coding sequence is TGTGCCAGCAGCTCCGCGAACGGAAACACCATATATTTT.

The genes are TRBV11-2 and TRBJ2-5, with 12 nucleotides matching TRBD1. The germline gives CDR1 SGHAT, CDR2 FQNNGV. J was trimmed by 6 bases and V by 3 bases; bases with no gene match: 8. The CDR3 sequence is 16 residues long. This chain's CDR3 is CASSFTGTGGTKTQYF. CDR3 nucleotides: TGTGCCAGCAGCTTCACCGGGACAGGGGGCACCAAGACCCAGTACTTC. The full variable domain, rest sourced from reference TRBV11-2 and TRBJ2-5, is EAGVAQSPRYKIIEKRQSVAFWCNPISGHATLYWYQQILGQGPKLLIQFQNNGVVDDSQLPKDRFSAERLKGVDSTLKIQPAKLEDSAVYLCASSFTGTGGTKTQYFGPGTRLLVL.

There are a few counts of this clone. This specimen includes other DNA sequences encoding the same CDR3. The chain carries TRBV5-5 and TRBJ2-2; 9 nucleotides line up with TRBD2. Germline assignment: CDR1 SGHKS and CDR2 YYEKEE (reference sequence). V was pared by 2 bases and J by 3 bases, with 5 bases of the junction left unmatched. This CDR3 region has 16 residues. The CDR3 region has the DNA TGTGCCAGCAGCTTTCGCGGGGGGGCCGACACCGGGGAGCTGTTTTTT. Translated: CASSFRGGADTGELFF.

A few counts support this clone. This sequence joins TRBV4-1 and TRBJ2-7, with 10 bases that match TRBD2. Germline V gene sequence: CDR1 MGHRA, CDR2 YSYEKL. This CDR3 is built from 15 residues. With V trimmed by 4 bases and J by 2 bases, 5 bases remained unmatched. For the CDR3, the DNA is TGCGCCAGCAGCCGAGCTAGCGGGGGACCCTACGAGCAGTACTTC. It yields the protein CASSRASGGPYEQYF.

The genes are TRBV5-1 and TRBJ1-1, with 11 bases fitting TRBD1. The V gene's germline CDR1 is SGHRS and CDR2 YFSETQ. The CDR3 extends over 17 amino acids. The junction had 10 bases not matched to a gene; V was cut back by 1 base and J by 5 bases. As DNA, the CDR3 is TGCGCCAGCAGCTTGCCTTCCGGGACAGGGGGGATGACTGAAGCTTTCTTT. Translation: CASSLPSGTGGMTEAFF.

This chain links TRBV4-1 with TRBJ2-3; 8 bases are a match to TRBD1. The germline CDR1 and CDR2 sequences are MGHRA and YSYEKL. V shed 6 bases, J shed 4 bases, and the junction held 3 bases outside the gene matches. The CDR3 spans 13 residues. CDR3 DNA: TGCGCCAGCAGACTGACAGGGGCAGATACGCAGTATTTT. Translated: CASRLTGADTQYF.

This clone appeared a single time. The V and J genes are TRBV28 and TRBJ1-2; the match to TRBD1 covers 7 bases. Trimming took 2 bases from V and 4 from J; bases not matched to a gene: 1. The CDR3 sequence is 13 residues long. From germline, CDR1 is MDHEN and CDR2 SYDVKM. The chain's CDR3 is CASSLGTVYGYTF. CDR3 bases: TGTGCCAGCAGTTTAGGGACAGTCTATGGCTACACCTTC.

This sequence joins TRBV27 and TRBJ1-2, with TRBD1 as a possible D gene (5 bases). V lost 5 bases and J lost 4, with 14 bases in between. Germline V gene data show CDR1 as MNHEY and CDR2 as SMNVEV (reference sequence). This CDR3 is 14 amino acids long. DNA of the CDR3: TGTGCCAGCAGTATGCTAGGGGCGGCCTATGGCTACACCTTC. It yields the protein CASSMLGAAYGYTF.

The chain joins TRBV21-1 to TRBJ2-3; the table's D gene call, TRBD2, was not cross checked with the DNA. TRBV21-1 is flagged as a pseudogene. This CDR3 spans 16 amino acids. The CDR3 nucleotides are TGTGCCAGCAGCAAAAAGGGACTAGGAGTCCCAGATACGCAGTATTTT. This translates into CASSKKGLGVPDTQYF.